A selection of T cell receptor beta chains follows, all from one sample in a study of blood T cell repertoires in COVID-19. The protocol was immunoSEQ multiplex PCR, while the TCRdb copy is restricted to in-frame clones and leaves out a portion. The sample includes about 250,000 clones, over 75% of them seen just once. What was sequenced was PBMCs or T cells enriched from blood (not recorded which). These receptors came from a woman aged 45-60 years with acute COVID-19. Both conserved end residues are part of each CDR3. The order of the fields is D gene, V gene, clone size, J gene, CDR3 DNA, CDR3 protein. A D gene is named only where the DNA matches it firmly. Clone size is given for some rows only: seen once, a few or many times, or a class if the clone is expanded.

D gene: .; V gene: TRBV3-1/TRBV3-2; clone size: .; J gene: TRBJ2-3; CDR3 DNA: TGTGCCAGCAGCTACTACACAGATACGCAGTATTTT; CDR3 protein: CASSYYTDTQYF
D gene: TRBD1; V gene: TRBV6-5; clone size: .; J gene: TRBJ1-2; CDR3 DNA: TGTGCCAGCAGTTACCTGGACAGGGATAATGGCTACACCTTC; CDR3 protein: CASSYLDRDNGYTF
D gene: TRBD2; V gene: TRBV5-1; clone size: .; J gene: TRBJ2-1; CDR3 DNA: TGCGCCAGCAGCTTGCCTCCTAGCGGGCAGTTCTTC; CDR3 protein: CASSLPPSGQFF
D gene: .; V gene: TRBV5-1; clone size: .; J gene: TRBJ1-3; CDR3 DNA: TGCGCCAGCAGTACTGGACACCCCTCTGGAAACACCATATATTTT; CDR3 protein: CASSTGHPSGNTIYF
D gene: .; V gene: TRBV19; clone size: .; J gene: TRBJ2-5; CDR3 DNA: TGTGCCAGTAGTCATGGACAGGAGGGCAGGAAAGAGACCCAGTACTTC; CDR3 protein: CASSHGQEGRKETQYF
D gene: .; V gene: TRBV19; clone size: .; J gene: TRBJ2-1; CDR3 DNA: TGTGCCAGTAGTATTAGGGGGATCTACAATGAGCAGTTCTTC; CDR3 protein: CASSIRGIYNEQFF
D gene: TRBD1; V gene: TRBV6-6; clone size: few; J gene: TRBJ2-3; CDR3 DNA: TGTGCCAGCAGTTCAACAGGGGCAGATACGCAGTATTTT; CDR3 protein: CASSSTGADTQYF
D gene: .; V gene: TRBV2; clone size: .; J gene: TRBJ2-1; CDR3 DNA: TGTGCCAGCAGTCCTACCCTCCTAGGTGAGCAGTTCTTC; CDR3 protein: CASSPTLLGEQFF
D gene: TRBD1; V gene: TRBV4-1; clone size: .; J gene: TRBJ2-7; CDR3 DNA: TGCGCCAGCAGCAAAGGACAGGGGGCGCCAGGGTACGAGCAGTACTTC; CDR3 protein: CASSKGQGAPGYEQYF
D gene: TRBD1; V gene: TRBV11-2; clone size: .; J gene: TRBJ2-7; CDR3 DNA: TGTGCCAGCATCCGGACAGGGGGAATGTACGAGCAGTACTTC; CDR3 protein: CASIRTGGMYEQYF
D gene: .; V gene: TRBV7-8; clone size: .; J gene: TRBJ1-2; CDR3 DNA: TGTGCCAGCAGCTTAGGCGGGGCGTCGGCTAACTATGGCTACACCTTC; CDR3 protein: CASSLGGASANYGYTF
D gene: .; V gene: TRBV9; clone size: once; J gene: TRBJ1-4; CDR3 DNA: TGTGCCAGCAGCGTAGGGATTTGGGGGCAATCAACTAATGAAAAACTGTTTTTT; CDR3 protein: CASSVGIWGQSTNEKLFF
D gene: TRBD2; V gene: TRBV27; clone size: .; J gene: TRBJ2-3; CDR3 DNA: TGTGCCAGCAGTCGAGTACTAGCGGGGGGCGCAGATACGCAGTATTTT; CDR3 protein: CASSRVLAGGADTQYF
D gene: TRBD1; V gene: TRBV6-1; clone size: .; J gene: TRBJ1-6; CDR3 DNA: TGTGCCAGCAGTGAACTGGGACAGGGTGGGTCACCCCTCCACTTT; CDR3 protein: CASSELGQGGSPLHF
D gene: TRBD1; V gene: TRBV19; clone size: .; J gene: TRBJ1-1; CDR3 DNA: TGTGCCACGAAAAACCGGGACAGGACCAGTGAAGCTTTCTTT; CDR3 protein: CATKNRDRTSEAFF
D gene: .; V gene: TRBV7-2; clone size: .; J gene: TRBJ1-2; CDR3 DNA: TGTGCCAGCAGCTTAGACAGTTCTTCCTATGGCTACACCTTC; CDR3 protein: CASSLDSSSYGYTF
D gene: .; V gene: TRBV9; clone size: .; J gene: TRBJ1-2; CDR3 DNA: TGTGCCAGCAGCGTAGCTGGACAAGGCCTTATTGGCTACACCTTC; CDR3 protein: CASSVAGQGLIGYTF
D gene: TRBD2; V gene: TRBV2; clone size: .; J gene: TRBJ2-2; CDR3 DNA: TGTGCCAGCAGCCCGACTAGCGGGGGTATCACCGGGGAGCTGTTTTTT; CDR3 protein: CASSPTSGGITGELFF
D gene: .; V gene: TRBV9; clone size: .; J gene: TRBJ2-3; CDR3 DNA: TGTGCCAGCAAAGGAGGGGTCAGCACAGATACGCAGTATTTT; CDR3 protein: CASKGGVSTDTQYF
D gene: .; V gene: TRBV25-1; clone size: .; J gene: TRBJ1-1; CDR3 DNA: TGTGCCAGCAGTGATCCCCTCACAGGGTTGGCTTTCTTT; CDR3 protein: CASSDPLTGLAFF
D gene: TRBD1; V gene: TRBV7-8; clone size: .; J gene: TRBJ1-4; CDR3 DNA: TGTGCCAGCAGCACCCAGACAGGGTTGGGTAATGAAAAACTGTTTTTT; CDR3 protein: CASSTQTGLGNEKLFF
D gene: .; V gene: TRBV5-1; clone size: .; J gene: TRBJ1-1; CDR3 DNA: TGCGCCAGCAGCTTGGCCTCGATTTCTCCCGGGGGTGAAGCTTTCTTT; CDR3 protein: CASSLASISPGGEAFF
D gene: .; V gene: TRBV25-1; clone size: .; J gene: TRBJ1-2; CDR3 DNA: TGTGCCAGCAGTGAATATTTGTATTTCCGTGGCTACACCTTC; CDR3 protein: CASSEYLYFRGYTF
D gene: .; V gene: TRBV6-5; clone size: .; J gene: TRBJ2-7; CDR3 DNA: TGTGCCAGCAGTTACCTTAGAGGATACGAGCAGTACTTC; CDR3 protein: CASSYLRGYEQYF
D gene: TRBD1; V gene: TRBV30; clone size: few; J gene: TRBJ1-1; CDR3 DNA: TGTGCCTGGAGTCCCACAGGGGACACTGAAGCTTTCTTT; CDR3 protein: CAWSPTGDTEAFF
D gene: TRBD2; V gene: TRBV6-4; clone size: .; J gene: TRBJ2-3; CDR3 DNA: TGTGCCAGCAGTCCGACTAGCGGGGGGAACACAGATACGCAGTATTTT; CDR3 protein: CASSPTSGGNTDTQYF
D gene: .; V gene: TRBV5-4; clone size: .; J gene: TRBJ2-7; CDR3 DNA: TGTGCCAGCAGCTCGTCGTCTACAGGTAGATACGAGCAGTACTTC; CDR3 protein: CASSSSSTGRYEQYF
D gene: TRBD1; V gene: TRBV27; clone size: .; J gene: TRBJ1-1; CDR3 DNA: TGTGCCAGCAGTCCCTCGGGGACAGGGTGGGCTGAAGCTTTCTTT; CDR3 protein: CASSPSGTGWAEAFF
D gene: TRBD1; V gene: TRBV5-1; clone size: few; J gene: TRBJ2-7; CDR3 DNA: TGCGCCAGCAGCCGGGCCGGGACAGAATCTTACGAGCAGTACTTC; CDR3 protein: CASSRAGTESYEQYF
D gene: TRBD2; V gene: TRBV27; clone size: once; J gene: TRBJ2-1; CDR3 DNA: TGTGCCAGCAGTACGGGACTAGCGGGGGCCTACAATGAGCAGTTCTTC; CDR3 protein: CASSTGLAGAYNEQFF
D gene: TRBD1; V gene: TRBV24-1; clone size: .; J gene: TRBJ2-3; CDR3 DNA: TGTGCCACCTCTCCTTGGGACAGGGGCCCAGATACGCAGTATTTT; CDR3 protein: CATSPWDRGPDTQYF
D gene: .; V gene: TRBV12-5; clone size: .; J gene: TRBJ1-4; CDR3 DNA: TGTGCTAGTGGTTTGGGACAGGTGGGCGATGAAAAACTGTTTTTT; CDR3 protein: CASGLGQVGDEKLFF
D gene: .; V gene: TRBV5-5; clone size: .; J gene: TRBJ1-2; CDR3 DNA: TGTGCCAGCAGCTTGGCGGGAGAGGTCCGGGAAACCTATGGCTACACCTTC; CDR3 protein: CASSLAGEVRETYGYTF
D gene: .; V gene: TRBV12-3/TRBV12-4; clone size: .; J gene: TRBJ1-1; CDR3 DNA: TGTGCCAGCAGTTTTCAGGGAGGCACTGAAGCTTTCTTT; CDR3 protein: CASSFQGGTEAFF
D gene: .; V gene: TRBV9; clone size: .; J gene: TRBJ1-3; CDR3 DNA: TGTGCCAGCAGCGTAGGAGGGGGAGGGTCTGGAAACACCATATATTTT; CDR3 protein: CASSVGGGGSGNTIYF
D gene: TRBD1; V gene: TRBV24-1; clone size: .; J gene: TRBJ1-3; CDR3 DNA: TGTGCCACCACTCAGACAGGGTCTGGAAACACCATATATTTT; CDR3 protein: CATTQTGSGNTIYF
D gene: TRBD1; V gene: TRBV7-9; clone size: .; J gene: TRBJ2-7; CDR3 DNA: TGTGCCAGCAGCTTTGCCGGGACAGAGGATCGGTACTTC; CDR3 protein: CASSFAGTEDRYF
D gene: .; V gene: TRBV30; clone size: .; J gene: TRBJ2-5; CDR3 DNA: TGTGCCGGTCAGGGCAGCCAAGAGACCCAGTACTTC; CDR3 protein: CAGQGSQETQYF
D gene: .; V gene: TRBV5-1; clone size: .; J gene: TRBJ1-2; CDR3 DNA: TGCGCCAGCAGCAGGACAGTGGCGAATGGCTACACCTTC; CDR3 protein: CASSRTVANGYTF
D gene: .; V gene: TRBV3-1/TRBV3-2; clone size: .; J gene: TRBJ1-4; CDR3 DNA: TGTGCCAGCAGCGGATCTTTGCCCGGGAGTAATGAAAAACTGTTTTTT; CDR3 protein: CASSGSLPGSNEKLFF
D gene: .; V gene: TRBV7-8; clone size: few; J gene: TRBJ2-7; CDR3 DNA: TGTGCCAGCAGCTCGGGACTCTACGAGCAGTACTTC; CDR3 protein: CASSSGLYEQYF
D gene: .; V gene: TRBV12-3/TRBV12-4; clone size: .; J gene: TRBJ2-2; CDR3 DNA: TGTGCCAGCAGCTTTAACACCGGGGAGCTGTTTTTT; CDR3 protein: CASSFNTGELFF
D gene: .; V gene: TRBV28; clone size: .; J gene: TRBJ2-7; CDR3 DNA: TGTGCCAGCAGTTTAGGGAGGTACGAGCAGTACTTC; CDR3 protein: CASSLGRYEQYF
D gene: TRBD1; V gene: TRBV24-1; clone size: .; J gene: TRBJ2-6; CDR3 DNA: TGTGCCACCAGTGATGGCCCGGGACAGGGGGCGATAAATTCAGGGGCCAACGTCCTGACTTTC; CDR3 protein: CATSDGPGQGAINSGANVLTF
D gene: TRBD1; V gene: TRBV5-1; clone size: .; J gene: TRBJ1-4; CDR3 DNA: TGCGCCAGCAGCGCGGACAGGCTAAATGAAAAACTGTTTTTT; CDR3 protein: CASSADRLNEKLFF